What follows is one TCR beta chain and its context. Germline values: CDR1 LGHNA, CDR2 YNFKEQ. The CDR3 is 12 amino acids. Trimming cost V 3 bases and J 6 bases, with 9 bases left between them. The protocol was immunoSEQ multiplex PCR, while the TCRdb copy is restricted to in-frame clones and leaves out a portion. Of over 55,000 clones detected, under 95% appear once; the ten largest clones hold around 3%. This sample was taken from a study of T cells after somatic rescue of genetic block. This rearrangement joins TRBV4-2 to TRBJ2-7; no clear D gene. The sequence was collected from a man in his forties. Source material: peripheral blood mononuclear cells (PBMCs). Here the CDR3 reads CASSQNRGEQYF. CDR3 DNA: TGTGCCAGCAGCCAGAACCGTGGCGAGCAGTACTTC.